One sample yielded the 20 T cell receptor beta chains listed below, sequenced in a study of post-analysis software for immune sequencing data. No antigen is known for these receptors. Each TCR beta cDNA library carried unique molecular identifiers. TCRdb processed the PCR reads anew with MiXCR; each CDR3 protein has one entry. Of 380,000 or so distinct CDR3 sequences detected, about a third appear once; the ten largest clones hold 10% to 15%. Study observations and caveats: About 5 TRBV segments (TRBV5-6, TRBV5-1 and TRBV20-1 among them) occurred more frequently in patients than in controls.

The sequenced sample consisted of blood. The receptor set was obtained from a girl between 10 and 17 years old with multiple sclerosis.

The chain links TRBV4-3 to TRBJ1-2; no clear D gene. The V end was cut by 0 bases, the J end by 2 bases, with 4 bases between. Germline assignment: CDR1 LGHNA and CDR2 YSLEER. CDR3 length: 13 amino acids. This CDR3 reads CASSQEGNYGYTF. CDR3 nucleotide sequence: TGCGCCAGCAGCCAAGAAGGCAACTATGGCTACACCTTC.

V is TRBV20-1 and J is TRBJ2-5, with TRBD2 matching over 8 bases. The CDR3 has 14 residues. V shed 1 base and J 5 bases; nucleotides not matched to a gene: 6. In germline, CDR1 is DFQATT, CDR2 SNEGSKA (reference sequence). The chain's CDR3 is CSARGLAIWETQYF. In DNA, the CDR3 is TGCAGTGCTAGAGGACTAGCGATTTGGGAGACCCAGTACTTC.

This clonotype was detected only a few times. The V gene is TRBV6-6, the J gene TRBJ2-7; TRBD1 aligns across 8 bases. Losses at the gene ends were 6 bases for V and 2 bases for J; bases not matched to a gene: 6. The CDR3 contains 14 residues. Germline lookup yields CDR1 MNHNY and CDR2 SVGAGI (reference sequence). The CDR3 DNA is TGTGCCAGCAGCCACGCAGGGGGCCCCTACGAGCAGTACTTC. This sequence encodes CASSHAGGPYEQYF.

The chain combines TRBV3-1 with TRBJ2-5, with D perhaps TRBD1 (5 bases). The CDR3 runs 17 residues. V dropped 0 bases and J dropped 5 bases, with 19 bases sitting between them. CDR1 is LGHDT, CDR2 YNNKEL, per germline (reference sequence). The CDR3 sequence is CASSQDVLGGKGETQYF. CDR3 coding DNA: TGTGCCAGCAGCCAAGACGTGTTGGGCGGTAAGGGGGAGACCCAGTACTTC.

This clonotype was counted at least ten times. This chain uses TRBV3-1 with TRBJ2-3; D is unclear. Between the trimmed V and J ends, which lost 2 bases and 0 bases, there was a span of 12 bases. Germline CDR1 reads LGHDT; CDR2 reads YNNKEL (reference sequence). The CDR3 length is 16 residues. The CDR3 loop reads CASSQQTQFSTDTQYF. The CDR3 nucleotides read TGTGCCAGCAGCCAACAGACTCAATTCAGCACAGATACGCAGTATTTT.

This clonotype has more than one count but fewer than ten. The chain uses TRBV6-5 and TRBJ1-1; D unresolved. The V end was cut by 4 bases, the J end by 3 bases, with 12 bases between. Germline CDR1 MNHEY, CDR2 SVGAGI. CDR3 length equals 14 residues. The CDR3, as DNA: TGTGCCAGCAGTTCTAAGGGATGGGACACTGAAGCTTTCTTT. This gives the protein CASSSKGWDTEAFF.

V and J are TRBV20-1 and TRBJ1-2; D is unresolved. Germline V gene lookup returns CDR1 DFQATT and CDR2 SNEGSKA (reference sequence). The V gene lost 3 bases and the J gene lost 7 bases, with 18 bases spanning the gap. The CDR3 sequence is 14 residues long. CDR3 protein: CSASTIARTRGYTF. For the CDR3, the DNA is TGCAGTGCTAGTACGATCGCTAGGACCCGTGGCTACACCTTC.

This clonotype was seen many times. The chain couples TRBV5-1 to TRBJ2-1; D remains ambiguous. Trimming removed 1 base from V and 2 bases from J, with 10 bases in between. The CDR3 spans 15 residues. Germline assignment: CDR1 SGHRS and CDR2 YFSETQ. The CDR3 sequence is CASSLRLRTYNEQFF. CDR3 DNA: TGCGCCAGCAGCTTGAGACTGCGAACCTACAATGAGCAGTTCTTC.

This chain connects TRBV20-1 to TRBJ2-1; a possible D gene is TRBD1 (6 bases). Trimming shortened V by 6 bases and J by 5 bases, and 11 bases separated the two germline ends. Germline V gene lookup returns CDR1 DFQATT and CDR2 SNEGSKA (reference sequence). The length of the CDR3 is 12 residues. This CDR3 reads CSAPRGNNEQFF. The DNA for the CDR3 is TGCAGTGCCCCGAGGGGGAACAATGAGCAGTTCTTC.

The chain has TRBV12-5 and TRBJ2-5; D not certain. This CDR3 region has 11 residues. Per the germline V gene, CDR1 is LGHNT and CDR2 is FRNRAP. The V gene lost 3 bases and the J gene lost 5 bases, with 4 bases spanning the gap. This CDR3 reads CASGFGETQYF. The CDR3 DNA sequence: TGTGCTAGTGGTTTCGGTGAGACCCAGTACTTC.

The V gene is TRBV11-1, the J gene TRBJ2-5; D perhaps matches TRBD2 (6 bases). Germline CDR1 and CDR2: SGHAT and FQDESV (reference sequence). The CDR3 is made up of 14 amino acids. Between the trimmed V and J ends, which lost 1 base and 11 bases, there was a span of 17 bases. The CDR3 bases are TGTGCCAGCAGCTTAGGCTCCAGGGCTCGGGAGCAGTACTTC. Amino acid sequence: CASSLGSRAREQYF.

This clonotype has just a few counts. This chain joins TRBV6-4 and TRBJ2-1; 10 positions match TRBD2. This CDR3 is built from 15 residues. J was trimmed by 6 bases and V by 7 bases; bases with no gene match: 9. Germline CDR1 reads MRHNA; CDR2 reads SNTAGT. CDR3 nucleotide sequence: TGTGCCAGCACCGCCTCTAGCGGGGGTCTCAATGAGCAGTTCTTC. This translates into CASTASSGGLNEQFF.

The chain joins TRBV6-1 to TRBJ2-1; D may correspond to TRBD1 or TRBD2 (5 bases each). Germline CDR1 reads MNHNS; CDR2 reads SASEGT. This CDR3 region has 17 residues. Trimming removed 6 bases at V and 0 bases at J, with 18 bases between. CDR3 in amino acids: CASRRAGALSSYNEQFF. The DNA of the CDR3 is TGTGCCAGCAGACGGGCCGGGGCGCTGAGCTCCTACAATGAGCAGTTCTTC.

The V gene is TRBV7-9, the J gene TRBJ2-7, with 9 positions matching TRBD1. This CDR3 has 16 residues. Germline V gene data show CDR1 as SEHNR and CDR2 as FQNEAQ (reference sequence). V shed 5 bases, J shed 3 bases, and the junction held 11 bases outside the gene matches. CDR3 region: CASSDTGTGPLYEQYF. The CDR3 coding sequence is TGTGCCAGCAGCGATACCGGGACAGGGCCCCTCTACGAGCAGTACTTC. Variable domain in full (rest from reference TRBV7-9 and TRBJ2-7): DTGVSQNPRHKITKRGQNVTFRCDPISEHNRLYWYRQTLGQGPEFLTYFQNEAQLEKSRLLSDRFSAERPKGSFSTLEIQRTEQGDSAMYLCASSDTGTGPLYEQYFGPGTRLTVT.

This clonotype was counted once. This chain connects TRBV4-3 to TRBJ2-7; 8 nucleotides align to TRBD2. Per the germline V gene, CDR1 is LGHNA and CDR2 is YSLEER. The CDR3 consists of 14 residues. Trimming at V came to 2 bases and at J to 4 bases, leaving 4 bases not matched to a gene. CDR3 in DNA: TGCGCCAGCAGCCAATTCGGGGGGGGGTACGAGCAGTACTTC. Protein product: CASSQFGGGYEQYF.

In this sample, this clonotype turned up a few times. The CDR3: CASRERGGGTDTQYF. The CDR3 bases are TGTGCCAGCAGGGAGCGGGGGGGAGGCACAGATACGCAGTATTTT. The V call is TRBV7-2, the J call TRBJ2-3; TRBD2 aligns across 10 bases. Germline CDR1 SGHTA, CDR2 FQGNSA. Losses at the gene ends were 6 bases for V and 1 base for J; bases not matched to a gene: 4. The CDR3 totals 15 residues.

The rearrangement uses TRBV6-1 and TRBJ2-7, with D possibly being TRBD1 or TRBD2 (5 bases each). V lost 6 bases to trimming and J lost 4 bases, with 16 bases between them. CDR3 size: 14 residues. The germline V gene encodes CDR1 MNHNS and CDR2 SASEGT. The CDR3 loop is CASRTEGTVYEQYF. In DNA, the CDR3 is TGTGCCAGCAGGACCGAAGGGACGGTTTACGAGCAGTACTTC.

A note on this clonotype: At one end the junction does not follow the germline gene, possibly because of a read error. V is TRBV28 and J is TRBJ1-2, with D maybe TRBD1 (6 bases). Germline values: CDR1 MDHEN, CDR2 SYDVKM. This CDR3 is 16 amino acids long. The CDR3, as DNA: TGTGCTAGCAGCGACCACCAGGACAGAACTCGTGGGGGCTACACCTTC. Translation gives CASSDHQDRTRGGYTF.

The chain employs TRBV25-1 and TRBJ2-1; TRBD2 matches at 11 bases. CDR1 is MGHDK, CDR2 SYGVNS, per germline. With V trimmed by 1 base and J by 0 bases, 5 bases remained unmatched. This CDR3 has 18 amino acids. Here the CDR3 DNA reads TGTGCCAGCAGTGAATTGGGGACTAGCGGATCCTCCTACAATGAGCAGTTCTTC. Protein: CASSELGTSGSSYNEQFF. Looking up the rest from reference TRBV25-1 and TRBJ2-1 gives the full variable domain: EADIYQTPRYLVIGTGKKITLECSQTMGHDKMYWYQQDPGMELHLIHYSYGVNSTEKGDLSSESTVSRIRTEHFPLTLESARPSHTSQYLCASSELGTSGSSYNEQFFGPGTRLTVL.

CDR3 sequence: CASSYDRVVRHTEAFF. The CDR3 bases are TGTGCCAGCAGTTACGACAGGGTTGTGCGGCACACTGAAGCTTTCTTT. The chain uses TRBV6-5 and TRBJ1-1; 7 bases fit TRBD1. Germline V gene sequence: CDR1 MNHEY, CDR2 SVGAGI. Losses at the gene ends were 2 bases for V and 3 bases for J; bases not matched to a gene: 9. The CDR3 length is 16 residues.